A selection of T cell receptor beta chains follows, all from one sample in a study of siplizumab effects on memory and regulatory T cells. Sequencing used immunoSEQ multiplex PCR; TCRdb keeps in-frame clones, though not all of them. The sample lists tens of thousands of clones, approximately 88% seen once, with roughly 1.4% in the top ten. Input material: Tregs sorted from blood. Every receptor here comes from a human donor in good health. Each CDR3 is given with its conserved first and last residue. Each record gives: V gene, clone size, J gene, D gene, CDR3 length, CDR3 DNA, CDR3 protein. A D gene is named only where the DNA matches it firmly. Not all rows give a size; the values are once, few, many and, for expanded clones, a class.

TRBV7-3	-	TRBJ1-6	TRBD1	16	TGTGCCAGCAGCCCCACGCCGGGACAGGGGTCGTCACCCCTCCACTTT	CASSPTPGQGSSPLHF
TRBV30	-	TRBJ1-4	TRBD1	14	TGTGCCGTACAGGGGGTGGTAACTAATGAAAAACTGTTTTTT	CAVQGVVTNEKLFF
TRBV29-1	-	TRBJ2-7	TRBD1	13	TGCAGCGTTCACCGACAGGGCTACTACGAGCAGTACTTC	CSVHRQGYYEQYF
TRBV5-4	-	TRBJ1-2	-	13	TGTGCCAGCAGCTTGGCAGGGGTCGATGGCTACACCTTC	CASSLAGVDGYTF
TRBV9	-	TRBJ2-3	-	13	TGTGCCAGCAACCCACACCCCACAGATACGCAGTATTTT	CASNPHPTDTQYF
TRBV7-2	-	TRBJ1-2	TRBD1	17	TGTGCCAGCAGCTTAACGGGACAGGGAAGACCACACTATGGCTACACCTTC	CASSLTGQGRPHYGYTF
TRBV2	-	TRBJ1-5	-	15	TGTGCCAGCAGTGAAGCGCTTGGGGGAAATCAGCCCCAGCATTTT	CASSEALGGNQPQHF
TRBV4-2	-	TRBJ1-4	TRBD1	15	TGTGCCAGCAGCCACGGCGGGACAGTGAATGAAAAACTGTTTTTT	CASSHGGTVNEKLFF
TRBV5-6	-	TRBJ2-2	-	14	TGTGCCAGCACTTCGGATTCAGGGGCCGGGGAGCTGTTTTTT	CASTSDSGAGELFF
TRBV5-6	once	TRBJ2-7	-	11	TGTGCCAGCAGCTCCTCCTACGAGCAGTACTTC	CASSSSYEQYF
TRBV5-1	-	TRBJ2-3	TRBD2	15	TGCGCCAGCAGCCGCGGGGGGGCCGCCGCAGATACGCAGTATTTT	CASSRGGAAADTQYF
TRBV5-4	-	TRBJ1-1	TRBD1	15	TGTGCCAGCAGCCAGATTGACAGGGGGAACACTGAAGCTTTCTTT	CASSQIDRGNTEAFF
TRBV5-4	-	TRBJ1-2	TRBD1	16	TGTGCCAGCAGCGACCAAAACAGGGGGCCTAACTATGGCTACACCTTC	CASSDQNRGPNYGYTF
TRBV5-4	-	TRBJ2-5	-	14	TGTGCCAGCAGCGGCGGGCCGCTAAAAGAGACCCAGTACTTC	CASSGGPLKETQYF
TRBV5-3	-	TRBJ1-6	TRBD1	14	TGTGCCAGAAGATTAGAACAGGGGGTTTCACCCCTCCACTTT	CARRLEQGVSPLHF
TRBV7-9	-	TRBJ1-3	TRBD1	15	TGTGCCAGCAGCCCGACAGGGGGTATTGGAAACACCATATATTTT	CASSPTGGIGNTIYF
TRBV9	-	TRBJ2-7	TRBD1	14	TGTGCCAGCAGCAGTCTGGACAGGGCCTACGAGCAGTACTTC	CASSSLDRAYEQYF
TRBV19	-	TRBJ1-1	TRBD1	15	TGTGCCAGTAGTATGGGACAGGGGAGAGGAACTGAAGCTTTCTTT	CASSMGQGRGTEAFF
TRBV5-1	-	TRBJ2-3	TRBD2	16	TGCGCCAGCAGCCCCACGGGGGGGCCCAACACAGATACGCAGTATTTT	CASSPTGGPNTDTQYF
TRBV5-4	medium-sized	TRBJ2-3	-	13	TGTGCCAGCAGCGGGGGGGCCTGGGATACGCAGTATTTT	CASSGGAWDTQYF
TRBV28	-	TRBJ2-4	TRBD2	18	TGTGCCAGCAGCCCCCTAGCGGGGGGCCCATTAGCCAAAAACATTCAGTACTTC	CASSPLAGGPLAKNIQYF
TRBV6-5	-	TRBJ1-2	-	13	TGTGCCAGCAGTTACGGGACGGCTCATGGCTACACCTTC	CASSYGTAHGYTF
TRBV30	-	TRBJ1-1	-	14	TGTGCCTGGACCCCTGACGCCATGAACACTGAAGCTTTCTTT	CAWTPDAMNTEAFF
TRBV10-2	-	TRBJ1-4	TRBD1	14	TGCGCCAGCAGGGACCAGGGGGCAGGCGAAAAACTGTTTTTT	CASRDQGAGEKLFF
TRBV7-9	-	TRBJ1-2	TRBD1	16	TGTGCCAGCAGCTTAGTTTTAGGACAGGGGGCGCTCGGCTACACCTTC	CASSLVLGQGALGYTF
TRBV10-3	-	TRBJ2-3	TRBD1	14	TGTGCCACCGGTCCGGGACAGGGGGCAGATACGCAGTATTTT	CATGPGQGADTQYF
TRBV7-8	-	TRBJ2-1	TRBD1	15	TGTGCCAGCAGCTTAGGGGCAGGGGGTATCAATGAGCAGTTCTTC	CASSLGAGGINEQFF
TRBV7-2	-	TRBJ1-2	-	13	TGTGCCAGCACCCGGTCGGGGAGCTATGGCTACACCTTC	CASTRSGSYGYTF
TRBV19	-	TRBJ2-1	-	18	TGTGCCAGTAGTCTTCGGACCGCCCGAACCAGCTCCTACAATGAGCAGTTCTTC	CASSLRTARTSSYNEQFF
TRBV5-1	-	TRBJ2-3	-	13	TGCGCCAGCAGCCCAGACAATGCAGATACGCAGTATTTT	CASSPDNADTQYF
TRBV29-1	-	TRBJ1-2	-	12	TGCAGCGTTGACGGGGACGGCTATGGCTACACCTTC	CSVDGDGYGYTF
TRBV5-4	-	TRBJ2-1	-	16	TGTGCCAGCAGCTTGGGGCAAAACGGACGCTACAATGAGCAGTTCTTC	CASSLGQNGRYNEQFF
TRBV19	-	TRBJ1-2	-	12	TGTGCCAGTAGTATTGGGGGCTGGGGCTACACCTTC	CASSIGGWGYTF
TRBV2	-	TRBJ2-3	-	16	TGTGCCAGCAGTGATAGGGACCCTCGGACCACAGATACGCAGTATTTT	CASSDRDPRTTDTQYF
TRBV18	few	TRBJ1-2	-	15	TGTGCCAGCTCACCCATGGCCAGGGCGGACTATGGCTACACCTTC	CASSPMARADYGYTF
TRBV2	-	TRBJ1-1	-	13	TGTGCCAGCAGCGCAAGAGATTTTACTGAAGCTTTCTTT	CASSARDFTEAFF
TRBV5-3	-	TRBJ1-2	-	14	TGTGCCAGAGGTGTCAAGGGTAATGGATATGGCTACACCTTC	CARGVKGNGYGYTF
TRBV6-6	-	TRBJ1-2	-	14	TGTGCCTGCGCCCCGGGGGGCACCGGCTATGGCTACACCTTC	CACAPGGTGYGYTF
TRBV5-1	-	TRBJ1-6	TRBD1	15	TGCGCCAGCAGCGCCTCGGGACAGGGGAATTCACCCCTCCACTTT	CASSASGQGNSPLHF
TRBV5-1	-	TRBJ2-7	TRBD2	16	TGCGCCAGCAGCCCTACCCCTAGCGGACTCTCCTACGAGCAGTACTTC	CASSPTPSGLSYEQYF
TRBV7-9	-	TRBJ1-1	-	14	TGTGCCAGCAGCCCGGCACGTGGTGATACTGAAGCTTTCTTT	CASSPARGDTEAFF
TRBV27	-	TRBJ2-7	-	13	TGTGCCAGCAGTTTGGTGGGGAACTACGAGCAGTACTTC	CASSLVGNYEQYF
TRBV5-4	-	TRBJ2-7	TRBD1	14	TGTGCCAGCAGCGTCGGACAGGGTTCCTACGAGCAGTACTTC	CASSVGQGSYEQYF
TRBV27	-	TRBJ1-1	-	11	TGTGCCAGCACCCAACGGGGTGAAGCTTTCTTT	CASTQRGEAFF
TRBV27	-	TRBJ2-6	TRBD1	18	TGTGCCAGCAGTAGGACCTCGGGACAGCTCTCTGGGGCCAACGTCCTGACTTTC	CASSRTSGQLSGANVLTF
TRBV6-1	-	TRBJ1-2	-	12	TGTGCCAGCCCGGGGGGGTACTATGGCTACACCTTC	CASPGGYYGYTF
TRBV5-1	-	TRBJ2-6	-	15	TGCGCCAGCAGCTTGGGCGTCTCTGGGGCCAACGTCCTGACTTTC	CASSLGVSGANVLTF
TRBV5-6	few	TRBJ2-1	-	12	TGTGCCAGCAGCTTGGATACAGGGAGGGAGTTCTTC	CASSLDTGREFF
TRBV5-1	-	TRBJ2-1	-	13	TGCGCCAGCAGCGGGGGGGCTTTCAATGAGCAGTTCTTC	CASSGGAFNEQFF
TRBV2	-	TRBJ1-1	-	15	TGTGCCAGCATATCGGATACCTTTTTGAACACTGAAGCTTTCTTT	CASISDTFLNTEAFF
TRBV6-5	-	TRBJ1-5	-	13	TGTGCCAGCAGTTACTCAATACAGGGGCCCCAGCATTTT	CASSYSIQGPQHF
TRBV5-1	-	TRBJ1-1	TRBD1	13	TGTGCCAGCAGCTTGACAGGGAGGACTGAAGCTTTCTTT	CASSLTGRTEAFF
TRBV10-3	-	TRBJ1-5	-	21	TGCGCCATCTTGGATGGTTCAGGCTCTCAGGGGATCATTAGGGGCTATCAGCCCCAGCATTTT	CAILDGSGSQGIIRGYQPQHF